A single sample is the source of the 18 T cell receptor beta chains below, sequenced in a study of identical twins. TCRdb fed the 5' RACE reads into MiXCR, producing one record per CDR3 protein. This sample has 400,000 to 550,000 distinct CDR3 sequences; less than 25% occur once, and the top ten carry roughly 0.9%. This sample was shared with a second study, whose subject was T cells expressing NK-cell markers.

Sequencing used CD4+ T cells sorted from blood. These receptors were obtained from a woman aged 18 to 35 in good health.

This clonotype was seen a handful of times. The chain recombines TRBV20-1 with TRBJ2-3; 12 bases are a match to TRBD2. The V gene end was trimmed by 1 base and the J gene end by 5 bases; junction bases not matched to a gene: 7. Germline V gene sequence: CDR1 DFQATT, CDR2 SNEGSKA (reference sequence). This CDR3 comprises 16 residues. CDR3 DNA sequence: TGCAGTGCTAGAGGGATGACTAGCGGGAGTGGAGATACGCAGTATTTT. This gives the protein CSARGMTSGSGDTQYF.

The CDR3 DNA follows: TGCAGTGCCCGTGGGCGGGGGGTCCAAGAGACCCAGTACTTC. It encodes CSARGRGVQETQYF. The rearrangement joins TRBV20-1 to TRBJ2-5; 8 bases fit TRBD2. The CDR3 is 14 residues long. The V segment lost 6 bases and the J segment 1 base; nucleotides outside the gene matches: 7. Germline V lookup: CDR1 DFQATT, CDR2 SNEGSKA (reference sequence).

This clonotype was recorded once. The genes are TRBV6-5 and TRBJ2-7; TRBD1 matches 9 bases. V shed 2 bases and J 5 bases; nucleotides not matched to a gene: 7. The CDR3 has 15 amino acids. The V gene's germline CDR1 is MNHEY and CDR2 SVGAGI. The CDR3 DNA reads as TGTGCCAGCAGTTACGTGGGACAGGGATACCACGAGCAGTACTTC. It codes for CASSYVGQGYHEQYF.

In its sample, this clonotype was seen a few times. The rearrangement links TRBV5-1 to TRBJ2-7; D not resolved. Trimming took 0 bases from V and 2 from J, leaving 12 bases between them. The CDR3 consists of 15 residues. CDR1 is SGHRS, CDR2 YFSETQ, per germline. This CDR3 is CASSLAPELTYEQYF. DNA for the CDR3: TGCGCCAGCAGCTTGGCGCCAGAGTTAACCTACGAGCAGTACTTC. The variable domain in full, with the rest retrieved from reference TRBV5-1 and TRBJ2-7, is KAGVTQTPRYLIKTRGQQVTLSCSPISGHRSVSWYQQTPGQGLQFLFEYFSETQRNKGNFPGRFSGRQFSNSRSEMNVSTLELGDSALYLCASSLAPELTYEQYFGPGTRLTVT.

This clonotype was counted many times. In DNA, the CDR3 is TGCGCCAGCAGCCAACCTAACAGGGGGTTGAACACCGGGGAGCTGTTTTTT. Protein product: CASSQPNRGLNTGELFF. The chain couples TRBV4-3 to TRBJ2-2; TRBD1 aligns across 8 bases. Germline CDR1 and CDR2: LGHNA and YSLEER. This CDR3 has 17 amino acids. Germline trimming cut 2 bases from V and 1 base from J; bases unmatched to any gene: 6.

This clonotype has a handful of counts. The junction shows a germline mismatch at one end, possibly a read error. The chain recombines TRBV6-5 with TRBJ2-5; 9 bases match TRBD2. Germline assignment: CDR1 MNHEY and CDR2 SVGAGI. The CDR3 sequence is 12 residues long. The CDR3 sequence is CASSLALAGAVF. CDR3 DNA: TGTGCCAGCAGCCTGGCTTTAGCGGGGGCCGTTTTC.

The genes are TRBV20-1 and TRBJ2-3; unclear D gene. CDR3 length: 12 amino acids. V gave up 1 base and J gave up 3 bases, with 5 bases separating them. From germline, CDR1 is DFQATT and CDR2 SNEGSKA (reference sequence). CDR3 protein: CSARVRTDTQYF. The CDR3, as DNA: TGCAGTGCTAGAGTACGGACAGATACGCAGTATTTT.

Turning to this clonotype: The junction departs from the called germline gene at one end, perhaps through a read error. V gene TRBV6-2 or TRBV6-3 combines with J gene TRBJ2-7, with 8 bases that match TRBD2. CDR3 length: 13 residues. Germline CDR1 and CDR2: MNHEY and SVGEGT. The CDR3 sequence: CASRNHRLANINF. The CDR3 DNA reads TGTGCCAGCAGAAATCACCGACTAGCGAACATTAACTTC.

This sequence joins TRBV5-1 and TRBJ2-3; 8 bases are a match to TRBD2. V shed 9 bases, J shed 4 bases, and the junction held 4 bases outside the gene matches. The CDR3 is made up of 12 amino acids. CDR1 and CDR2 from the germline V gene are SGHRS and YFSETQ. CDR3 region: CATGGGPDTQYF. CDR3 DNA: TGCGCCACCGGGGGGGGGCCAGATACGCAGTATTTT.

This clonotype has just a few counts. The V and J genes are TRBV24-1 and TRBJ2-1; 7 nucleotides align to TRBD1. After removal of 2 bases from V and 4 bases from J, the junction contained 7 bases not matched to a gene. The CDR3 has 16 amino acids. The V gene's germline CDR1 is KGHDR and CDR2 SFDVKD. The CDR3 DNA sequence: TGTGCCACCAGTGATTCCCTGGCCAGGGGGTACAATGAGCAGTTCTTC. It yields the protein CATSDSLARGYNEQFF.

V is TRBV3-1 and J is TRBJ2-2, with TRBD2 matching over 7 bases. V gave up 5 bases and J gave up 2 bases; unmatched junction bases: 17. The CDR3 runs to 19 residues. CDR1 is LGHDT and CDR2 is YNNKEL in the germline V gene (reference sequence). This chain's CDR3 is CASSKKIPGGYFNTGELFF. Written as DNA, the CDR3 is TGTGCCAGCAGCAAAAAAATCCCGGGGGGATACTTTAACACCGGGGAGCTGTTTTTT.

This clonotype turned up a few times. This chain connects TRBV12-3 or TRBV12-4 to TRBJ1-3; tentative D call: TRBD1 (6 bases). V lost 1 base and J lost 3, with 10 bases in between. The CDR3 is made up of 15 amino acids. The CDR3 coding sequence is TGTGCCAGCAGTTTAGGGGACACCAATGGAAACACCATATATTTT. This translates into CASSLGDTNGNTIYF.

This clonotype was counted a few times. This chain connects TRBV5-1 to TRBJ1-1; 9 positions agree with TRBD1. The germline gives CDR1 SGHRS, CDR2 YFSETQ. J was trimmed by 5 bases and V by 7 bases; bases with no gene match: 6. The CDR3 consists of 13 residues. CDR3 bases: TGCGCCAGCGGGACAGGGTCAGCAACTGAAGCTTTCTTT. Its protein is CASGTGSATEAFF.

This clonotype was seen only once. The CDR3 DNA follows: TGTGCCGGGGGCGCGGGACTAAGAAACTACAATGAGCAGTTCTTC. Translation: CAGGAGLRNYNEQFF. The chain has TRBV7-9 and TRBJ2-1; D is perhaps TRBD2 (7 bases). The CDR3 extends over 15 amino acids. Trimming pared 11 bases from V and 3 bases from J, leaving 20 bases between. Germline CDR1 is SEHNR and CDR2 is FQNEAQ (reference sequence).

Ten or more counts support this clonotype. The CDR3 reads CASSLGLAWSTDTQYF. In nucleotides, the CDR3 is TGTGCCAGCAGCTTAGGCCTAGCGTGGAGCACAGATACGCAGTATTTT. This chain joins TRBV7-2 and TRBJ2-3, with a tentative D call TRBD2 (6 bases). This CDR3 is built from 16 residues. V was clipped by 1 base and J by 0 bases, with 11 bases between them. Germline CDR1 reads SGHTA; CDR2 reads FQGNSA.

Only a few counts were recorded for this clonotype. V is TRBV5-6 and J is TRBJ2-2; D perhaps matches TRBD1 (6 bases). CDR3 length: 16 residues. Germline V CDR1 and CDR2: SGHDT, YYEEEE. V was clipped by 0 bases and J by 5 bases, with 14 bases between them. Written as DNA, the CDR3 is TGTGCCAGCAGCTTGGGGGTACAGGGACAAACCGGGGAGCTGTTTTTT. Protein: CASSLGVQGQTGELFF. Combining the CDR3 with reference TRBV5-6 and TRBJ2-2 gives the whole variable domain DAGVTQSPTHLIKTRGQQVTLRCSPKSGHDTVSWYQQALGQGPQFIFQYYEEEERQRGNFPDRFSGHQFPNYSSELNVNALLLGDSALYLCASSLGVQGQTGELFFGEGSRLTVL.

This clonotype has just a few counts. The genes are TRBV12-3 or TRBV12-4 and TRBJ2-7, with D possibly being TRBD1 (8 bases). The CDR3 is made up of 15 amino acids. V was pared by 3 bases and J by 6 bases, with 18 bases between. CDR3 region: CASSLGGRQGAEQYF. The CDR3 DNA reads as TGTGCCAGCAGTTTGGGGGGGAGGCAGGGGGCCGAGCAGTACTTC.

This clonotype was found a few times. The V gene is TRBV25-1, the J gene TRBJ1-2; 10 nucleotides match TRBD1. The CDR3 totals 13 residues. The V gene's germline CDR1 is MGHDK and CDR2 SYGVNS. The junction had 3 bases not matched to a gene; V was cut back by 6 bases and J by 5 bases. The DNA for the CDR3 is TGTGCCAGCAGGGACAGGGGGTCTTATGGCTACACCTTC. This codes for CASRDRGSYGYTF.